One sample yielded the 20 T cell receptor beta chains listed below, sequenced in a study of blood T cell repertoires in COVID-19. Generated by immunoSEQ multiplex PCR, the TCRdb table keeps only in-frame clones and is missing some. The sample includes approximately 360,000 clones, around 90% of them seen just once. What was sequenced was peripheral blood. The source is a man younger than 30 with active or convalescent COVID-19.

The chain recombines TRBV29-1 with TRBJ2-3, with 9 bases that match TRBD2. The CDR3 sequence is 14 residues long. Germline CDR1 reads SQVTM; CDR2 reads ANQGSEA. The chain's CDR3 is CSGRAGGPIYTQYF. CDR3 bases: TGCAGTGGTAGAGCGGGGGGCCCGATATATACGCAGTATTTT.

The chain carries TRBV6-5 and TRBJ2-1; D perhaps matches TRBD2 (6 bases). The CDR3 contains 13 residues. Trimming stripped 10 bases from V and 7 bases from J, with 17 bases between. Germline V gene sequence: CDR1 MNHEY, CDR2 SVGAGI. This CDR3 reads CAISGGRSNEQFF. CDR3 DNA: TGTGCCATAAGTGGGGGGAGAAGTAATGAGCAGTTCTTC.

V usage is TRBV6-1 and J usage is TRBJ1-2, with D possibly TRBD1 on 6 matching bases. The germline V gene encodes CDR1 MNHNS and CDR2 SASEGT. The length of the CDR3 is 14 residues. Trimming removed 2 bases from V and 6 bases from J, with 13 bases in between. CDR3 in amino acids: CASSERHREHGYTF. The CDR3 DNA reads TGTGCCAGCAGTGAACGTCACAGGGAGCATGGCTACACCTTC.

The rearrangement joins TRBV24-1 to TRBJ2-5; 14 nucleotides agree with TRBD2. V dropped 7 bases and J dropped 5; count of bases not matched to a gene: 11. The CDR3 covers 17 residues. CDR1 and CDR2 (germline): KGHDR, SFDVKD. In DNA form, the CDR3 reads TGTGCCACCAGGCCGGGACTAGCGGGAGCAGGTGGGGAGACCCAGTACTTC. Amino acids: CATRPGLAGAGGETQYF.

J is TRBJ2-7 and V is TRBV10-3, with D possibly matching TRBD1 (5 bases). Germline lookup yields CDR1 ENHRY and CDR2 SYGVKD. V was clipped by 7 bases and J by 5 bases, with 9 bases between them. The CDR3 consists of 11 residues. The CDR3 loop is CAIKGVDEQYF. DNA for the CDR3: TGTGCCATCAAAGGGGTCGACGAGCAGTACTTC.

The CDR3 protein is CASSLSEVSGANVLTF. Here the CDR3 DNA reads TGTGCCAGCTCACTCTCCGAGGTCTCTGGGGCCAACGTCCTGACTTTC. The V gene is TRBV18, the J gene TRBJ2-6; D gene ambiguous. CDR1 is KGHSH and CDR2 is LQKENI in the germline V gene. The CDR3 contains 16 residues. V lost 4 bases and J lost 0, with 10 bases in between. Full variable domain (remainder filled in from reference TRBV18 and TRBJ2-6): NAGVMQNPRHLVRRRGQEARLRCSPMKGHSHVYWYRQLPEEGLKFMVYLQKENIIDESGMPKERFSAEFPKEGPSILRIQQVVRGDSAAYFCASSLSEVSGANVLTFGAGSRLTVL.

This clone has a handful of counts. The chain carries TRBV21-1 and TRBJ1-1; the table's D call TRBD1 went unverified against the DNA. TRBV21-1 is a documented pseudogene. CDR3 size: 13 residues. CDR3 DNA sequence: TGTGCCAGCAGCAAAGGACAGAACACTGAAGCTTTCTTT. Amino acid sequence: CASSKGQNTEAFF.

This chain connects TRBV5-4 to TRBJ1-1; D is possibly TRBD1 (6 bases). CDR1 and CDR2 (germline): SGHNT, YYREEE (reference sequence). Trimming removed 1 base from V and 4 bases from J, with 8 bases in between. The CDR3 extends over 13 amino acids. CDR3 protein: CASSLRGFTEAFF. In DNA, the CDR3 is TGTGCCAGCAGCTTGAGGGGGTTCACTGAAGCTTTCTTT.

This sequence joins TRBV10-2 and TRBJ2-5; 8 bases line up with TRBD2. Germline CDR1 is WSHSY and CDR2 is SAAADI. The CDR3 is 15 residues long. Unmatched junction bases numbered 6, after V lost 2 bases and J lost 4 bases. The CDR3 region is CASSEGGGFSETQYF. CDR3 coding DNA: TGCGCCAGCAGTGAGGGCGGGGGGTTCTCAGAGACCCAGTACTTC.

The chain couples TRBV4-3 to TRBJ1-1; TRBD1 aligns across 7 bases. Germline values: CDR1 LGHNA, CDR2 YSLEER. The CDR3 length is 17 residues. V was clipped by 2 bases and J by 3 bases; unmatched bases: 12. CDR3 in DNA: TGCGCCAGCAGCCAACCCCCGGAGGGGGCGTCGCACACTGAAGCTTTCTTT. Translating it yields CASSQPPEGASHTEAFF.

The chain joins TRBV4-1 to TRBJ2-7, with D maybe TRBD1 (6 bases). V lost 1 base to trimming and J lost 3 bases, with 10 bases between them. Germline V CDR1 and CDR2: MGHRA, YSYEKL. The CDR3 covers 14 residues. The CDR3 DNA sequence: TGCGCCAGCAGCCAAGTGGACAGAAACTACGAGCAGTACTTC. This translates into CASSQVDRNYEQYF.

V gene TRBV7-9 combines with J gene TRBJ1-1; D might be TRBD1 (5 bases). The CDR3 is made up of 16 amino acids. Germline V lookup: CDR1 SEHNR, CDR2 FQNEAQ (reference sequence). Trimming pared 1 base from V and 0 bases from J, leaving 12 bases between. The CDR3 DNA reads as TGTGCCAGCAGCTTAGGGTGGGGCGGGATGAACACTGAAGCTTTCTTT. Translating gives CASSLGWGGMNTEAFF.

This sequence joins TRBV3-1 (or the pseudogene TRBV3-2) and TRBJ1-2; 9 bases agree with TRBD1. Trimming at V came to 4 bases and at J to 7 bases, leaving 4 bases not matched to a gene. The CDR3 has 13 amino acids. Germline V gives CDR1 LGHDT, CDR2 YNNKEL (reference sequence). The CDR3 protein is CASSPGQGGGYTF. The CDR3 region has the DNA TGTGCCAGCAGCCCGGGACAGGGTGGTGGCTACACCTTC.

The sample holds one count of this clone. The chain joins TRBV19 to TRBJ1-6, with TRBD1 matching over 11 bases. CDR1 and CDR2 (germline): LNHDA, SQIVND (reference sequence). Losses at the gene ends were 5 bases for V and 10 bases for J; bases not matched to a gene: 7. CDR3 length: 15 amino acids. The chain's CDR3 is CASSFWDRGRSPLHF. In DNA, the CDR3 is TGTGCCAGTAGTTTCTGGGACAGGGGGAGATCACCCCTCCACTTT.

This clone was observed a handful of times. The CDR3, as DNA: TGTGCCAGCTCACGAACCGGACAGCCGGAGGATGGCTACACCTTC. This gives the protein CASSRTGQPEDGYTF. This chain uses TRBV18 with TRBJ1-2; a possible D gene is TRBD1 (6 bases). Trimming left V 4 bases short and J 6 bases short, with 18 bases between. This CDR3 comprises 15 residues. Germline-derived CDR1 and CDR2 are KGHSH and LQKENI.

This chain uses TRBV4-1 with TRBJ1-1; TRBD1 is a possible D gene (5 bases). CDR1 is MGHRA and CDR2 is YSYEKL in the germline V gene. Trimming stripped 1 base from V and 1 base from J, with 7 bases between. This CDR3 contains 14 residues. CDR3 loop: CASSQVGGNTEAFF. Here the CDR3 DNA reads TGCGCCAGCAGCCAAGTCGGGGGGAACACTGAAGCTTTCTTT.

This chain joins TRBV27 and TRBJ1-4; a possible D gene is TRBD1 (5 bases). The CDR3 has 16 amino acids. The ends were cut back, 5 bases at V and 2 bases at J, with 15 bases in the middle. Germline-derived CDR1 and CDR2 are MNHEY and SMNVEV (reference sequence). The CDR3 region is CASSNTHRQTNEKLFF. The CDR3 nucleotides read TGTGCCAGCAGTAATACCCACAGGCAGACTAATGAAAAACTGTTTTTT.

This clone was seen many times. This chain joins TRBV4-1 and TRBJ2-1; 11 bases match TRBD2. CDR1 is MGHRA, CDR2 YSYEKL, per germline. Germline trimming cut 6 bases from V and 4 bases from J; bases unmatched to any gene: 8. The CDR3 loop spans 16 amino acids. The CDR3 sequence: CASRLTGTSGYNEQFF. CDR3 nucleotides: TGCGCCAGCAGGCTTACCGGGACTAGCGGTTACAATGAGCAGTTCTTC.

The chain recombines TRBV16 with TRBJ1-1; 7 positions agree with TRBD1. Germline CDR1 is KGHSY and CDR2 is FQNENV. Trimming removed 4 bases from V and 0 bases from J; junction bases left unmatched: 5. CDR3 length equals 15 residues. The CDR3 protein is CASSPRQGMNTEAFF. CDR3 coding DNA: TGTGCCAGCAGCCCTAGACAGGGAATGAACACTGAAGCTTTCTTT.

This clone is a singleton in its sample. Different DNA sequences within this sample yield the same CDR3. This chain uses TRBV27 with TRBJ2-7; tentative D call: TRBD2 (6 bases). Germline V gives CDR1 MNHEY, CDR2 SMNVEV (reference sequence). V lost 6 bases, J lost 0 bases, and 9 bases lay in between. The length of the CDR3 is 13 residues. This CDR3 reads CASSGGSSYEQYF. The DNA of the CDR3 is TGTGCCAGCAGCGGAGGGAGCTCCTACGAGCAGTACTTC.